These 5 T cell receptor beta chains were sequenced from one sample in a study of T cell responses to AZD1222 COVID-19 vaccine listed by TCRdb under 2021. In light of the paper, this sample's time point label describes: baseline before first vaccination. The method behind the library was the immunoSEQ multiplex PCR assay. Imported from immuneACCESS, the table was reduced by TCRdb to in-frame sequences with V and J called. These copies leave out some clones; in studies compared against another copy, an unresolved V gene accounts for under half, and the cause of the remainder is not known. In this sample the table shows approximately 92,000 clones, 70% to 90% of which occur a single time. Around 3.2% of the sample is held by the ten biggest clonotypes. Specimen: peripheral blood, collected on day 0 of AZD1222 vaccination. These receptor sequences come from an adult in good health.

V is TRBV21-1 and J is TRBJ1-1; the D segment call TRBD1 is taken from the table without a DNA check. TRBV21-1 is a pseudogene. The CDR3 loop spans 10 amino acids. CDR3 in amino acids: CASSKRTGNF. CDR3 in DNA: TGTGCCAGCAGCAAGAGGACAGGAAACTTT.

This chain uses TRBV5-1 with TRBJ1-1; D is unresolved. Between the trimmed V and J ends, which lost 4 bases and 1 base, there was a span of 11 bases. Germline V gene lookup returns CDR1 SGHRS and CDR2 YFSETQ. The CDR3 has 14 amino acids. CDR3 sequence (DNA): TGCGCCAGCAGCACCGGCCCCCCGAACACTGAAGCTTTCTTT. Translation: CASSTGPPNTEAFF.

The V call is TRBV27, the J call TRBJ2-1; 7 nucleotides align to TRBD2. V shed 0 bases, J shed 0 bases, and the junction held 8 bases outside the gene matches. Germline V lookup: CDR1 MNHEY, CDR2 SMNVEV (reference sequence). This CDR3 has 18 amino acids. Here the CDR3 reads CASSLSGLAEYSYNEQFF. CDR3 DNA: TGTGCCAGCAGTTTATCGGGGCTAGCGGAGTACTCCTACAATGAGCAGTTCTTC.

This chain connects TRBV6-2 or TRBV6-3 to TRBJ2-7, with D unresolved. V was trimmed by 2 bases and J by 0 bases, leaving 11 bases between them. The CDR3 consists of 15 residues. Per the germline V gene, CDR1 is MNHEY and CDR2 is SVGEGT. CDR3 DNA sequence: TGTGCCAGCAGTTACGAGGACGCCTCCTCCTACGAGCAGTACTTC. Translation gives CASSYEDASSYEQYF.

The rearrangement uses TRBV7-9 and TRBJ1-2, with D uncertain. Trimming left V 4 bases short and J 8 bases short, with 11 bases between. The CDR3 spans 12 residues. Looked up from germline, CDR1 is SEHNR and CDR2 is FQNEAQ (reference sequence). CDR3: CASSSDPGGYTF. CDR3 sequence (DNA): TGTGCCAGCAGCTCGGACCCGGGGGGCTACACCTTC.